The clone carrying this T cell receptor (beta chain) was observed a single time. The target antigen is unknown. The germline CDR1 and CDR2 sequences are MNHNS and SASEGT. The CDR3 is 15 amino acids. V was pared by 2 bases and J by 1 base, with 3 bases of the junction left unmatched. It was the approximately 120-subject validation cohort, separate from the roughly 700-subject first cohort, to which the donors belonged. TCRdb's copy holds only in-frame clones and misses some; the assay was immunoSEQ multiplex PCR. Of 150,000 to 200,000 clones in the sample, about 81% are singletons; the top ten hold 0.95% to 1.5%. The data were obtained in a study of cytomegalovirus exposure and HLA in healthy donors. Study-wide context: The roughly 130 validation repertoires were reported in a later analysis to have been generated on the same platform as the approximately 700 first-cohort repertoires. Study outcomes and limitations: Cytomegalovirus-associated TCR beta chains were listed, numbering approximately 150.

This sequence originates from a woman younger than 45 in good health and CMV-seronegative. The chain joins TRBV6-1 to TRBJ2-3, with 7 bases that match TRBD2. The sequenced sample consisted of PBMCs. The DNA of the CDR3 is TGTGCCAGCAGTGAACAGCTAGCGGGCACAGATACGCAGTATTTT. It codes for CASSEQLAGTDTQYF.